The next 22 T cell receptor beta chains were all read from a single sample in a study of cytomegalovirus exposure and HLA in healthy donors. The PCR employed 60 Vbeta primers together with 13 Jbeta primers. TCRdb keeps only in-frame clones here, not all; method: immunoSEQ multiplex PCR. The sample has about 120,000 clones; about 80% are singletons. The sample consisted of PBMCs. The receptors come from a woman in her 30s in good health and CMV-seropositive.

This chain connects TRBV2 to TRBJ2-2; TRBD1 agrees at 8 bases. The CDR3 sequence is 15 residues long. Germline loops: CDR1 SNHLY, CDR2 FYNNEI. J was trimmed by 0 bases and V by 8 bases; bases with no gene match: 5. The CDR3 loop is CASSTDRANTGELFF. Here the CDR3 DNA reads TGTGCCAGCTCCACGGACAGGGCGAACACCGGGGAGCTGTTTTTT.

The gene calls are TRBV11-3 and TRBJ2-3; tentative D call: TRBD2 (6 bases). V dropped 3 bases and J dropped 3 bases, with 10 bases sitting between them. The CDR3 totals 14 residues. Germline CDR1 reads SGHNT; CDR2 reads YENEEA. The CDR3 region is CASSFGGRTDTQYF. DNA for the CDR3: TGTGCCAGCAGCTTCGGAGGGAGGACAGATACGCAGTATTTT. The variable domain in full, with the rest retrieved from reference TRBV11-3 and TRBJ2-3, is EAGVVQSPRYKIIEKKQPVAFWCNPISGHNTLYWYLQNLGQGPELLIRYENEEAVDDSQLPKDRFSAERLKGVDSTLKIQPAELGDSAVYLCASSFGGRTDTQYFGPGTRLTVL.

The chain couples TRBV2 to TRBJ2-2, with D unclear. Trimming left V 7 bases short and J 4 bases short, with 13 bases between. The CDR3 has 14 residues. Germline V gene data show CDR1 as SNHLY and CDR2 as FYNNEI. The CDR3 loop reads CASKPRMSTGELFF. The CDR3, as DNA: TGTGCCAGCAAGCCTAGGATGAGCACCGGGGAGCTGTTTTTT.

This clone was found a few times. The CDR3 region has the DNA TGTGCCAGCAGTGAAATGTCGCCCCACCACTTTTCTGAGCAGTACTTC. Amino acids: CASSEMSPHHFSEQYF. The gene calls are TRBV6-1 and TRBJ2-7; D is unresolved. V was trimmed by 2 bases and J by 7 bases, leaving 21 bases between them. The CDR3 loop spans 16 amino acids. CDR1 and CDR2 from the germline V gene are MNHNS and SASEGT.

This clone was detected once. V gene TRBV10-3 combines with J gene TRBJ1-5; 9 bases align to TRBD1. Germline V CDR1 and CDR2: ENHRY, SYGVKD. With 5 bases clipped from V and 1 base from J, the junction kept 9 bases outside the gene matches. The CDR3 covers 17 residues. The CDR3 sequence is CAISNIRGQGSNQPQHF. CDR3 bases: TGTGCCATCAGTAACATTCGCGGACAGGGGAGCAATCAGCCCCAGCATTTT.

The chain couples TRBV19 to TRBJ1-1; the match to TRBD1 covers 9 bases. CDR1 LNHDA and CDR2 SQIVND come from the germline V gene (reference sequence). The ends lost 5 bases at V and 5 bases at J; junction bases unmatched: 12. The CDR3 covers 16 residues. CDR3 bases: TGTGCCAGTAGTGCTGGGGTAGGACAGGGGTGGACTGAAGCTTTCTTT. Protein sequence: CASSAGVGQGWTEAFF. Based on the CDR3 plus reference TRBV19 and TRBJ1-1, the full variable domain is DGGITQSPKYLFRKEGQNVTLSCEQNLNHDAMYWYRQDPGQGLRLIYYSQIVNDFQKGDIAEGYSVSREKKESFPLTVTSAQKNPTAFYLCASSAGVGQGWTEAFFGQGTRLTVV.

As for this clone: Other DNA sequences in this sample translate to the same CDR3. The chain links TRBV7-9 to TRBJ1-6, with no clear D. Per germline, CDR1 SEHNR and CDR2 FQNEAQ (reference sequence). This CDR3 has 12 amino acids. The V gene lost 6 bases and the J gene lost 8 bases, with 8 bases spanning the gap. The chain's CDR3 is CASSPGDSPLHF. CDR3 bases: TGTGCCAGCAGTCCCGGGGATTCACCCCTCCACTTT. The full variable domain, in which reference TRBV7-9 and TRBJ1-6 provide the parts outside the CDR3, is DTGVSQNPRHKITKRGQNVTFRCDPISEHNRLYWYRQTLGQGPEFLTYFQNEAQLEKSRLLSDRFSAERPKGSFSTLEIQRTEQGDSAMYLCASSPGDSPLHFGNGTRLTVT.

This chain connects TRBV19 to TRBJ2-7; D might be TRBD1 (7 bases). V lost 5 bases and J lost 3, with 14 bases in between. The CDR3 has 14 residues. Germline V gene sequence: CDR1 LNHDA, CDR2 SQIVND (reference sequence). In DNA, the CDR3 is TGTGCCAGTAGTTACAGGGGAGGAGTCTACGAGCAGTACTTC. Residues: CASSYRGGVYEQYF.

The V call is TRBV6-5, the J call TRBJ2-1; no firm D call. Between the trimmed V and J ends, which lost 0 bases and 4 bases, there was a span of 7 bases. The CDR3 length is 14 residues. Germline-derived CDR1 and CDR2 are MNHEY and SVGAGI. CDR3 sequence (DNA): TGTGCCAGCAGTTACTCGAACAGTTACAATGAGCAGTTCTTC. It yields the protein CASSYSNSYNEQFF.

In this sample, this clone turned up a few times. This chain connects TRBV7-9 to TRBJ1-4; possible D gene TRBD1, 6 bases. V lost 3 bases and J 5 bases, leaving 7 bases between the germline ends. Germline CDR1 and CDR2: SEHNR and FQNEAQ (reference sequence). This CDR3 comprises 13 residues. Here the CDR3 reads CASSFRGNEKLFF. CDR3 coding DNA: TGTGCCAGCAGCTTTAGGGGGAATGAAAAACTGTTTTTT.

The V call is TRBV7-3, the J call TRBJ2-3, with 9 bases identical to TRBD2. The V and J ends lost 4 bases and 5 bases, in that order; junction bases with no gene match: 7. Germline V CDR1 and CDR2: SGHTA, FQGTGA. The CDR3 is 15 residues long. Written as DNA, the CDR3 is TGTGCCAGCAGCTCGAGATTAGCGGGAGAAGATACGCAGTATTTT. Translated, it gives CASSSRLAGEDTQYF.

The V gene is TRBV7-8, the J gene TRBJ2-1, with a weak D call TRBD2 (5 bases). V lost 0 bases and J lost 0, with 12 bases in between. Germline-derived CDR1 and CDR2 are SGHVS and FQNEAQ. The CDR3 covers 17 residues. CDR3 sequence reads: CASSLAGALSSYNEQFF. DNA of the CDR3: TGTGCCAGCAGCTTAGCGGGAGCGTTAAGCTCCTACAATGAGCAGTTCTTC.

The V gene is TRBV6-5, the J gene TRBJ2-3; D possibly corresponds to TRBD2 (5 bases). Germline loops: CDR1 MNHEY, CDR2 SVGAGI. The CDR3 covers 15 residues. Trimming removed 6 bases from V and 5 bases from J, with 18 bases in between. The DNA of the CDR3 is TGTGCCAGCAGGACTAAAGGGCTCAGAGGAGATACGCAGTATTTT. Translated, it gives CASRTKGLRGDTQYF.

The chain recombines TRBV5-1 with TRBJ2-7; a possible D gene is TRBD1 (5 bases). This CDR3 region has 12 residues. V lost 4 bases and J lost 2, with 7 bases in between. The germline V gene encodes CDR1 SGHRS and CDR2 YFSETQ. Here the CDR3 reads CASSMDTYEQYF. The DNA of the CDR3 is TGCGCCAGCAGCATGGACACCTACGAGCAGTACTTC.

The genes are TRBV7-9 and TRBJ2-1; 8 nucleotides match TRBD1. J was trimmed by 6 bases and V by 8 bases; bases with no gene match: 6. Germline V gene sequence: CDR1 SEHNR, CDR2 FQNEAQ (reference sequence). CDR3 length: 13 residues. CDR3 sequence: CASGQGQINEQFF. The DNA for the CDR3 is TGTGCCAGCGGACAGGGCCAGATCAATGAGCAGTTCTTC.

This clone was seen only a few times. V usage is TRBV2 and J usage is TRBJ2-6; the D is unclear. The CDR3 has 15 residues. V was clipped by 7 bases and J by 0 bases, with 10 bases between them. Germline V CDR1 and CDR2: SNHLY, FYNNEI. The CDR3 DNA follows: TGTGCCAGCAATCACCTAGGCTCTGGGGCCAACGTCCTGACTTTC. This codes for CASNHLGSGANVLTF.

This clone was picked up a small number of times. This chain links TRBV6-1 with TRBJ1-5, with 12 bases matching TRBD1. The junction had 7 bases not matched to a gene; V was cut back by 4 bases and J by 6 bases. From germline, CDR1 is MNHNS and CDR2 SASEGT. CDR3 length: 16 amino acids. The CDR3 region is CASSGSGQGALQPQHF. DNA of the CDR3: TGTGCCAGCAGTGGCTCGGGACAGGGGGCCCTTCAGCCCCAGCATTTT.

In its sample, this clone was seen a few times. The chain links TRBV6-4 to TRBJ2-1; 7 bases line up with TRBD2. The junction had 11 bases not matched to a gene; V was cut back by 0 bases and J by 6 bases. This CDR3 spans 17 amino acids. The V gene's germline CDR1 is MRHNA and CDR2 SNTAGT. The CDR3: CASSDSTASGRGNEQFF. The CDR3, as DNA: TGTGCCAGCAGTGACTCGACGGCTAGCGGTAGGGGCAATGAGCAGTTCTTC.

The chain combines TRBV28 with TRBJ1-1; a weak D match, TRBD1 (5 bases). This CDR3 spans 15 amino acids. V was trimmed by 3 bases and J by 1 base, leaving 12 bases between them. The germline CDR1 and CDR2 sequences are MDHEN and SYDVKM. CDR3 nucleotides: TGTGCCAGCAGTTTGGGGCTTGCAGAGAACACTGAAGCTTTCTTT. Encoded protein: CASSLGLAENTEAFF.

The chain joins TRBV7-9 to TRBJ2-7; 8 nucleotides agree with TRBD1. This CDR3 region has 14 residues. V gave up 6 bases and J gave up 4 bases; unmatched junction bases: 8. The germline gives CDR1 SEHNR, CDR2 FQNEAQ (reference sequence). In DNA form, the CDR3 reads TGTGCCAGCAGTACAGGGGGTTCCGAATACGAGCAGTACTTC. Its protein is CASSTGGSEYEQYF.

The gene calls are TRBV10-3 and TRBJ2-5; no clear D gene. The DNA end lines up better with TRBJ2-7; the J call may be wrong. Germline V gene lookup returns CDR1 ENHRY and CDR2 SYGVKD. The CDR3 has 13 residues. CDR3 bases: TGTGCCATCAGTGAGTCGACATATTACGAGCAGTACTTC. It is translated as CAISESTYYEQYF.

Notes on this clone: At one end the junction does not follow the germline gene, possibly because of a read error. The chain uses TRBV7-7 and TRBJ2-5, with a tentative D call TRBD1 (6 bases). The J call could be wrong; TRBJ2-7 is a better fit for the DNA end. Per the germline V gene, CDR1 is SSHAT and CDR2 is FNYEAQ (reference sequence). The CDR3 spans 16 residues. In nucleotides, the CDR3 is TGTGCTAGCAGCCCGCCCGACAGGACCAGCTCCTACGAGCAGTACTTC. Protein sequence: CASSPPDRTSSYEQYF.